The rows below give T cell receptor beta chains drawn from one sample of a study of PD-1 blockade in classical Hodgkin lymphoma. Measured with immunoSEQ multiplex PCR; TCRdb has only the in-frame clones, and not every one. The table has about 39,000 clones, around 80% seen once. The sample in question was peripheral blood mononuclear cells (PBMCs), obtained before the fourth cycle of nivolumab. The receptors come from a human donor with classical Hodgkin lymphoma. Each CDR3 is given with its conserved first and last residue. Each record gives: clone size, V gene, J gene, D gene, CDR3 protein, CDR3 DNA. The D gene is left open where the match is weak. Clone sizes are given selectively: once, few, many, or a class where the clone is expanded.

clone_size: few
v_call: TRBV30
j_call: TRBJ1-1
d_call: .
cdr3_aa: CAWNSGLDGTQAFF
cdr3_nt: TGTGCCTGGAATTCGGGGCTTGACGGGACCCAAGCTTTCTTT

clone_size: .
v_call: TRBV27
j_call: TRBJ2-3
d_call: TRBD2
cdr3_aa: CASSPWTSSDTQYF
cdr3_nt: TGTGCCAGCAGTCCATGGACTAGTTCAGATACGCAGTATTTT

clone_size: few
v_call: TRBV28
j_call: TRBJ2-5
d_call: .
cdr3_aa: CASSFGGTQETQYF
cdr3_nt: TGTGCCAGCAGTTTCGGTGGAACTCAAGAGACCCAGTACTTC

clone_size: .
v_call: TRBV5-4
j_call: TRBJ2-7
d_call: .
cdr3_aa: CASSPTGVGKPAYEQYF
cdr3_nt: TGTGCCAGCAGCCCCACGGGGGTAGGGAAACCCGCCTACGAGCAGTACTTC

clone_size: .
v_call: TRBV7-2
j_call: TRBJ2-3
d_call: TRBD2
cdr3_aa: CASSLGWSGGGDTQYF
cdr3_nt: TGTGCCAGCAGCTTAGGGTGGTCCGGGGGGGGAGATACGCAGTATTTT

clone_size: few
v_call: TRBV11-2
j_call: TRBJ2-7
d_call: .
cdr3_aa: CASSRYSYEQYF
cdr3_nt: TGTGCCAGCAGCCGCTATAGCTACGAGCAGTACTTC

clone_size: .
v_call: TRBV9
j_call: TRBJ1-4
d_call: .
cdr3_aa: CASSVRGQGWHRFF
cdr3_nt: TGTGCCAGCAGCGTCCGGGGACAAGGATGGCACCGCTTTTTT

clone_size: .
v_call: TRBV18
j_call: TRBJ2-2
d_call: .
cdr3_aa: CASSPTTENTGELFF
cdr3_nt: TGTGCCAGCTCACCGACTACAGAGAACACCGGGGAGCTGTTTTTT

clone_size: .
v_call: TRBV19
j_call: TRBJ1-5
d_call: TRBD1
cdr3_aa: CATAGQGVEVGQPQHF
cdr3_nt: TGTGCCACCGCGGGACAGGGGGTGGAAGTGGGCCAGCCCCAGCATTTT

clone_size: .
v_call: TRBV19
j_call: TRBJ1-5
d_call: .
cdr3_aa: CASSMVGGGSSGNQPQHF
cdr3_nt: TGTGCCAGTAGTATGGTGGGTGGAGGGAGTTCCGGCAATCAGCCCCAGCATTTT

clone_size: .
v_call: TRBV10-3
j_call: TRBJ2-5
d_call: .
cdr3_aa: CAIMGRIQETQYF
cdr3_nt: TGTGCCATCATGGGGCGGATCCAAGAGACCCAGTACTTC

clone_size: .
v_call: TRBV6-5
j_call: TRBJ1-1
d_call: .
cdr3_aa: CASSYSQRSDTEAFF
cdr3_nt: TGTGCCAGCAGTTACTCGCAGAGGTCCGACACTGAAGCTTTCTTT

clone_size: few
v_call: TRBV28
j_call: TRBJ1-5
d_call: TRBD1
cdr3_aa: CASRQGWNQPQHF
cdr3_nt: TGTGCCAGCAGACAGGGGTGGAATCAGCCCCAGCATTTT

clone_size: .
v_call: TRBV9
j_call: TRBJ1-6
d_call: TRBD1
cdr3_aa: CASSPGQGKNSPLHF
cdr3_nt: TGTGCCAGCAGCCCCGGACAGGGAAAAAATTCACCCCTCCACTTT

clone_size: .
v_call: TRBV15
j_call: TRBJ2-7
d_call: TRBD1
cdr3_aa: CATQALDRGYEQYF
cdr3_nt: TGTGCCACCCAAGCTCTGGACAGGGGCTACGAGCAGTACTTC

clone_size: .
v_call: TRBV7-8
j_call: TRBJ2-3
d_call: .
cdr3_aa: CASSRQAGTDTQYF
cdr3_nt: TGTGCCAGCAGCCGACAGGCCGGCACAGATACGCAGTATTTT

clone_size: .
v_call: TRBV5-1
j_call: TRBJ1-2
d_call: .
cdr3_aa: CASSLESLGGYTF
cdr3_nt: TGCGCCAGCAGCTTGGAAAGCCTAGGGGGCTACACCTTC

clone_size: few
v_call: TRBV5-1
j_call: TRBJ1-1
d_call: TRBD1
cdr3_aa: CASSLGQGADEAFF
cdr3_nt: TGCGCCAGCAGCTTGGGACAGGGGGCGGATGAAGCTTTCTTT

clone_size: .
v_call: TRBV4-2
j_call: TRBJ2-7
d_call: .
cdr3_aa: CASSLAFGPGEQYF
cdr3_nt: TGTGCCAGCAGCTTGGCTTTCGGACCAGGCGAGCAGTACTTC

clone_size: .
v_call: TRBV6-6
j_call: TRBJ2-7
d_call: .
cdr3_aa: CASSYGGDSSYEQYF
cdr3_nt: TGTGCCAGCAGTTACGGGGGGGACAGCTCCTACGAGCAGTACTTC

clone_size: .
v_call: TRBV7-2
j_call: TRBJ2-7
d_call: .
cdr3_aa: CASSLLGLYEQYF
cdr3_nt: TGTGCCAGCAGCCTCTTAGGACTATACGAGCAGTACTTC

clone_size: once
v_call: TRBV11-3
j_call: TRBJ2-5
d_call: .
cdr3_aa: CASSLGRIGEETQYF
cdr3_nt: TGTGCCAGCAGCTTAGGCCGTATTGGGGAAGAGACCCAGTACTTC

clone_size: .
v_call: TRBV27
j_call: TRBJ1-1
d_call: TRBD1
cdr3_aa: CASTWTGGNTEAFF
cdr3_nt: TGTGCCAGCACCTGGACAGGGGGGAACACTGAAGCTTTCTTT

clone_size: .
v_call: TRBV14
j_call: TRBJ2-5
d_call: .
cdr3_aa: CASSQGAATMGETQYF
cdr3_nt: TGTGCCAGCAGCCAAGGGGCAGCCACCATGGGGGAGACCCAGTACTTC

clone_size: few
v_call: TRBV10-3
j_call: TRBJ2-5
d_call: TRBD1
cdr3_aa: CAISLAGTEETQYF
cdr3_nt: TGTGCCATCAGTCTGGCCGGGACAGAAGAGACCCAGTACTTC

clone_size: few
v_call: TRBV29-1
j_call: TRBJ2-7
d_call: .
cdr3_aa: CSVMDTGSSYEQYF
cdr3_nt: TGCAGCGTGATGGACACAGGGAGCTCCTACGAGCAGTACTTC

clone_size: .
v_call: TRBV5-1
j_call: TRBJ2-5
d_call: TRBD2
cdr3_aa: CASSLAGLAGRETQYF
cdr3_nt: TGCGCCAGCAGCTTGGCCGGGCTAGCGGGGCGAGAGACCCAGTACTTC

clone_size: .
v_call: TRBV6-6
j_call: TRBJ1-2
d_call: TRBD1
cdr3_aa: CASSRPGQGNYGYTF
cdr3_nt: TGTGCCAGCAGCCGTCCGGGACAGGGGAACTATGGCTACACCTTC

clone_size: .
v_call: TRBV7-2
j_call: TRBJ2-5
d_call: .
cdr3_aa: CASSYNTQETQYF
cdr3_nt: TGTGCCAGCAGCTATAACACCCAAGAGACCCAGTACTTC

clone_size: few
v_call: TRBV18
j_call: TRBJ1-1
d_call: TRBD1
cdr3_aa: CASSGQGMNTEAFF
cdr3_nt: TGTGCCAGCTCAGGACAGGGAATGAACACTGAAGCTTTCTTT

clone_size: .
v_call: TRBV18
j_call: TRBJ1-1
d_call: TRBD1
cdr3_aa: CASSQIRGGGTEAFF
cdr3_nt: TGTGCCAGCTCACAAATCAGGGGGGGAGGCACTGAAGCTTTCTTT

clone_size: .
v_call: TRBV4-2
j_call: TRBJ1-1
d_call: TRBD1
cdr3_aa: CASSQQGGYTEAFF
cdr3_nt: TGTGCCAGCAGCCAACAGGGGGGTTACACTGAAGCTTTCTTT

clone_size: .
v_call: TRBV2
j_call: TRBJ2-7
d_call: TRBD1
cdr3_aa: CASSLDRVGEQYF
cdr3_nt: TGTGCCAGCAGTCTAGACAGGGTAGGCGAGCAGTACTTC

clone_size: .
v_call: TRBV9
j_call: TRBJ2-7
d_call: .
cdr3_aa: CASSADGYYEQYF
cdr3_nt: TGTGCCAGCAGCGCGGACGGCTACTACGAGCAGTACTTC

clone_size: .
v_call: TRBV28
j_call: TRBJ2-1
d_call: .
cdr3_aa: CASNPARRGVSYNEQFF
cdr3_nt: TGTGCCAGCAACCCCGCACGAAGGGGGGTCTCCTACAATGAGCAGTTCTTC

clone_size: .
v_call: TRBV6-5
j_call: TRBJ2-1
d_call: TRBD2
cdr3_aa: CASSLAGGNEQFF
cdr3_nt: TGTGCCAGCAGCCTAGCGGGGGGTAATGAGCAGTTCTTC

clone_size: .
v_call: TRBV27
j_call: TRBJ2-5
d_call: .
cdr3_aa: CASSSAQETQYF
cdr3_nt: TGTGCCAGCAGTTCCGCCCAAGAGACCCAGTACTTC

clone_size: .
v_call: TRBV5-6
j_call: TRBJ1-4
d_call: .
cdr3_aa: CASSHTGTGGREKLFF
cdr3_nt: TGTGCCAGCAGCCACACCGGGACGGGGGGAAGGGAAAAACTGTTTTTT